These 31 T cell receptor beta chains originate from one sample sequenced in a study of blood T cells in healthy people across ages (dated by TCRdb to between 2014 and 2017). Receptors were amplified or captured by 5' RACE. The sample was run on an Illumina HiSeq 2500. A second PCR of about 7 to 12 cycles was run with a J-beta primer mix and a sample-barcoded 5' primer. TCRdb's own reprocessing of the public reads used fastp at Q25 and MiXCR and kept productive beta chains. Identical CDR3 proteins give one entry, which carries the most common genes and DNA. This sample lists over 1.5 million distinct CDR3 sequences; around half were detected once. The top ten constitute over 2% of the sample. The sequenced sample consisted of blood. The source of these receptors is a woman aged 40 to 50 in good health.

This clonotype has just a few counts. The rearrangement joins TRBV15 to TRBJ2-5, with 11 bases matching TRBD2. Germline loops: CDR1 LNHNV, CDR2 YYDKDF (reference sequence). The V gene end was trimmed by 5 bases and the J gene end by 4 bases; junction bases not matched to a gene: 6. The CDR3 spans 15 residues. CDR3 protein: CATSGSTSGAETQYF. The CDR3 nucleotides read TGTGCCACCAGCGGGTCGACTAGCGGGGCAGAGACCCAGTACTTC.

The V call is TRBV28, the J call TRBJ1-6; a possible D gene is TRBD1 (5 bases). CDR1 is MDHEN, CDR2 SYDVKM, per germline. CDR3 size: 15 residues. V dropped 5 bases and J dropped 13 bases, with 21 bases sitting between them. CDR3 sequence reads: CASSPNPDISSPLHF. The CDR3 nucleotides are TGTGCCAGCAGTCCGAACCCGGACATCTCCTCGCCCCTCCACTTT.

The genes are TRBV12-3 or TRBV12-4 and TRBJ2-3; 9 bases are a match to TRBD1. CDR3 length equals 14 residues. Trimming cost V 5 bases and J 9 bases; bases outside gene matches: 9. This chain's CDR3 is CASSPGQGSRTQYF. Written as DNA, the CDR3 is TGTGCCAGCAGTCCCGGACAGGGGTCAAGAACGCAGTATTTT.

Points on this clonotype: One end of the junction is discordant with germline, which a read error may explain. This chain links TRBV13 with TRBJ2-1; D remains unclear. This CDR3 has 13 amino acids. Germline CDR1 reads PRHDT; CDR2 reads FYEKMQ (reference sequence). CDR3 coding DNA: TGTGCCAGCAGCCCCCCCGTAAACAATGGGCAGTTCTTC. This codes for CASSPPVNNGQFF.

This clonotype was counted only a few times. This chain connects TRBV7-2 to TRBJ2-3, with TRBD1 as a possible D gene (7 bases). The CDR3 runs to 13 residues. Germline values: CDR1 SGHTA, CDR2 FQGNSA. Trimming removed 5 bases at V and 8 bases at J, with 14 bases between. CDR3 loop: CASSRQGGGTQYF. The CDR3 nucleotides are TGTGCCAGCAGCCGGCAGGGGGGAGGTACGCAGTATTTT.

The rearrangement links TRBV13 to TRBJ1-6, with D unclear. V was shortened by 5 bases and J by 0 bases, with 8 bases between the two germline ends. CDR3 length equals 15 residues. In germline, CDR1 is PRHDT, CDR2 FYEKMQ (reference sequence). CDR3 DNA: TGTGCCAGCAGCCCCAAGGGCTCCTATAATTCACCCCTCCACTTT. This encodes CASSPKGSYNSPLHF.

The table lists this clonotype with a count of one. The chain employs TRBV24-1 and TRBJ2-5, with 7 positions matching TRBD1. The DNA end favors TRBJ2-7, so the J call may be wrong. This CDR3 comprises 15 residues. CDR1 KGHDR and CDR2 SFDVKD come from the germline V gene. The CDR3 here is CATSDPGTEVCEQYF. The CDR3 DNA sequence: TGTGCCACCAGTGACCCCGGGACAGAGGTTTGCGAGCAGTACTTC.

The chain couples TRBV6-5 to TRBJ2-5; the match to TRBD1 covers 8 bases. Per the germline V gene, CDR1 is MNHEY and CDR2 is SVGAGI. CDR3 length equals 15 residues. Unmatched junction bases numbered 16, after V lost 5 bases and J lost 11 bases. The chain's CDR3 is CASSQTGVGYNEQYF. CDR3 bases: TGTGCCAGCAGTCAGACAGGGGTGGGGTACAATGAGCAGTACTTC.

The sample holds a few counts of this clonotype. The CDR3 loop is CASSPLPTRTRGGYTF. CDR3 in DNA: TGCGCCAGCAGCCCCTTACCCACACGGACTCGGGGTGGCTACACCTTC. The chain couples TRBV5-1 to TRBJ1-2; no reliable D call. The length of the CDR3 is 16 residues. Per the germline V gene, CDR1 is SGHRS and CDR2 is YFSETQ. V gave up 4 bases and J gave up 7 bases, with 23 bases separating them.

CDR3 nucleotides: TGTGCCAGCAGCCCCCACACCGACAGGAACACTGAAGCTTTCTTT. Amino acids: CASSPHTDRNTEAFF. This chain joins TRBV9 and TRBJ1-1; D may be TRBD1 (5 bases). Trimming removed 4 bases from V and 1 base from J, with 14 bases in between. Germline V gene data show CDR1 as SGDLS and CDR2 as YYNGEE. The CDR3 has 15 amino acids.

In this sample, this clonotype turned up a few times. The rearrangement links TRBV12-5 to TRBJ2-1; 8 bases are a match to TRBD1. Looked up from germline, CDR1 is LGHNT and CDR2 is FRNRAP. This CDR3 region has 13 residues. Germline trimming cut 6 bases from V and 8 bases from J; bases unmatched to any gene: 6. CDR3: CASGEGQGYEQFF. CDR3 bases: TGTGCTAGTGGAGAAGGACAGGGCTATGAGCAGTTCTTC.

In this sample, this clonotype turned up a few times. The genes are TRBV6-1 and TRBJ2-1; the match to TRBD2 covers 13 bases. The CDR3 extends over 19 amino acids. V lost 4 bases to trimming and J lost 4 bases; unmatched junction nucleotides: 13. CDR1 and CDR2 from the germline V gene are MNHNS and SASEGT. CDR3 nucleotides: TGTGCCAGCAGTGTGACTAGCGGGGGGCTTTCCAACCTTTACAATGAGCAGTTCTTC. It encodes CASSVTSGGLSNLYNEQFF.

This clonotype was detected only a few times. The CDR3 bases are TGCAGTGCTAGAGAACGGACTAGCGGGGGATGGCATGAGCAGTTCTTC. Its protein is CSARERTSGGWHEQFF. V usage is TRBV20-1 and J usage is TRBJ2-1, with TRBD2 identical over 13 bases. CDR3 length equals 16 residues. V lost 0 bases and J lost 8; bases outside the gene matches: 7. Germline CDR1 DFQATT, CDR2 SNEGSKA (reference sequence).

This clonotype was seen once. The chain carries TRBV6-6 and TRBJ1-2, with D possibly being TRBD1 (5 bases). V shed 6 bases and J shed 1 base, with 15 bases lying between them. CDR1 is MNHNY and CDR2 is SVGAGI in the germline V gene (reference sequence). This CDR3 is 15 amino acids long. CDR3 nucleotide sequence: TGTGCCAGCAGAACAACTGACAGTCTTAACTATGGCTACACCTTC. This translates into CASRTTDSLNYGYTF.

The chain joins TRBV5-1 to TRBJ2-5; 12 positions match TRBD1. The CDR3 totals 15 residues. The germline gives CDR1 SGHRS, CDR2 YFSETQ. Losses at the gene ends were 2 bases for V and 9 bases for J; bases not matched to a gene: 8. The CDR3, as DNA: TGCGCCAGCAGCTTCCGGGGACAGGGGGCCGAGGCCCAGTACTTC. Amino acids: CASSFRGQGAEAQYF.

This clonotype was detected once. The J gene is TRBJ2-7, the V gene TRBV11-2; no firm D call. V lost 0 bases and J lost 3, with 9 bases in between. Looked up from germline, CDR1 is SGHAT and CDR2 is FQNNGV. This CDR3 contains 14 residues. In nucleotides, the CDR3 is TGTGCCAGCAGCTTAGATCTTGGCAACTACGAGCAGTACTTC. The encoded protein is CASSLDLGNYEQYF.

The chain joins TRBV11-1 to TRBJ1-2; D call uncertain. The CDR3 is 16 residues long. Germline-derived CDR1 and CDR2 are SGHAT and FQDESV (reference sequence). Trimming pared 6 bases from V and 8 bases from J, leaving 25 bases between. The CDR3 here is CASSSLKGRGMFGYTF. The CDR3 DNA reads TGTGCCAGCAGTTCTCTTAAGGGCAGAGGAATGTTCGGCTACACCTTC.

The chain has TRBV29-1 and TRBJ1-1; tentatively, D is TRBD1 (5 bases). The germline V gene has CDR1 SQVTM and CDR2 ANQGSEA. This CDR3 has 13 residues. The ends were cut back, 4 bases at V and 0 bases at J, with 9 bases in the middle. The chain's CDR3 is CSVVGRVNTEAFF. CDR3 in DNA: TGCAGCGTTGTCGGCAGGGTGAACACTGAAGCTTTCTTT.

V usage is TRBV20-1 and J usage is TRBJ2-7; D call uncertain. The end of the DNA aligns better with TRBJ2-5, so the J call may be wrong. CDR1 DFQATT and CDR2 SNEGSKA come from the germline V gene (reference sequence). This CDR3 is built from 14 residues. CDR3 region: CSAREAFLLETQYF. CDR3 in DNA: TGCAGTGCCCGAGAGGCTTTTCTGCTCGAGACCCAGTACTTC.

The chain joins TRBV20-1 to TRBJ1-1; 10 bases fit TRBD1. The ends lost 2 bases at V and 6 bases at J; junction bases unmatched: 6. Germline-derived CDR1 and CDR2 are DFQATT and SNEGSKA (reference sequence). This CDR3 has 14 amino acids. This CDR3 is CSARPGQGLAEAFF. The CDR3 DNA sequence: TGCAGTGCTAGACCGGGACAGGGGCTCGCTGAAGCTTTCTTT.

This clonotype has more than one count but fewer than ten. The DNA of the CDR3 is TGTGCCAGCAGCTTAGGCCGGGGCAGCATAGGGCACATTCAGTACTTC. Translation gives CASSLGRGSIGHIQYF. The chain combines TRBV13 with TRBJ2-4; D is possibly TRBD1 or TRBD2 (5 bases each). The V and J ends lost 0 bases and 8 bases respectively, with 17 bases between them. The germline V gene has CDR1 PRHDT and CDR2 FYEKMQ (reference sequence). The CDR3 loop spans 16 amino acids.

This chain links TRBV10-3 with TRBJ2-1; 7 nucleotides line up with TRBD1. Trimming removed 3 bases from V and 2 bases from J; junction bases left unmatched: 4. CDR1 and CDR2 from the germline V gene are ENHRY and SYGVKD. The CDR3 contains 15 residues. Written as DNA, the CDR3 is TGTGCCATCAGTGAAGGGGGACAGCCCTACAATGAGCAGTTCTTC. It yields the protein CAISEGGQPYNEQFF.

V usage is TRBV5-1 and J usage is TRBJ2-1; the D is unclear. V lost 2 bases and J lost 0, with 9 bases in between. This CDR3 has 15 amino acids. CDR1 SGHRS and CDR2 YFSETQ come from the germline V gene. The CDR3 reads CASSFGADSYNEQFF. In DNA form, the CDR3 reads TGCGCCAGCAGCTTCGGCGCAGACTCCTACAATGAGCAGTTCTTC.

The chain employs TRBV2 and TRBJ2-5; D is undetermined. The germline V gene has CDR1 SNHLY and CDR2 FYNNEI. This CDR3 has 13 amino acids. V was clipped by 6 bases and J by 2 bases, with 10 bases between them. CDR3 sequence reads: CASRVTRQETQYF. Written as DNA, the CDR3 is TGTGCCAGCAGGGTCACCCGACAAGAGACCCAGTACTTC.

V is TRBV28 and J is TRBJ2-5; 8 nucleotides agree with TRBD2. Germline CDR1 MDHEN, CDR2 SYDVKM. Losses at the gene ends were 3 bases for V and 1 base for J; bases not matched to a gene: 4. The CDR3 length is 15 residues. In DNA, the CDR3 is TGTGCCAGCAGTTTCATACGGGGGGGCCAAGAGACCCAGTACTTC. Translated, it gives CASSFIRGGQETQYF.

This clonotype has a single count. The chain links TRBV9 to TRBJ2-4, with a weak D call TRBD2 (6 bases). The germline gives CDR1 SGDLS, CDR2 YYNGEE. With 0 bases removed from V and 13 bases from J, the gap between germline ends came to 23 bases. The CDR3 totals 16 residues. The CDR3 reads CASSVAIGGLYNEQYF. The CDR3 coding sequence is TGTGCCAGCAGCGTAGCGATTGGGGGACTTTACAATGAGCAGTACTTC.

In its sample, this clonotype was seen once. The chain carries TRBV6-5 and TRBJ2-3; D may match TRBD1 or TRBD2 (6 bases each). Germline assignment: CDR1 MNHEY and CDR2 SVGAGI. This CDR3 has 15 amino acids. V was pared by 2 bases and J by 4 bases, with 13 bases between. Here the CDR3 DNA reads TGTGCCAGCAGTTACGGGGGCGGGGTCTCAGATACGCAGTATTTT. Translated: CASSYGGGVSDTQYF.

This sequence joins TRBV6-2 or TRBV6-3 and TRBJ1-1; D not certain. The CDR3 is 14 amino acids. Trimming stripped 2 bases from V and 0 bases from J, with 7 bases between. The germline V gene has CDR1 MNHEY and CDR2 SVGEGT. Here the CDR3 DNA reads TGTGCCAGCAGTTACCTTCTAATGAACACTGAAGCTTTCTTT. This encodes CASSYLLMNTEAFF.

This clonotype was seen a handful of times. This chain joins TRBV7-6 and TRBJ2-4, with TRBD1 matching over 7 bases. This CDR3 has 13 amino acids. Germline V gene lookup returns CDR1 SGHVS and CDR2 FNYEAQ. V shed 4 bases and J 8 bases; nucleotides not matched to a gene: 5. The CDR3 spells CASSSGTADIQYF. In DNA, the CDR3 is TGTGCCAGCAGCTCCGGGACAGCGGACATTCAGTACTTC.

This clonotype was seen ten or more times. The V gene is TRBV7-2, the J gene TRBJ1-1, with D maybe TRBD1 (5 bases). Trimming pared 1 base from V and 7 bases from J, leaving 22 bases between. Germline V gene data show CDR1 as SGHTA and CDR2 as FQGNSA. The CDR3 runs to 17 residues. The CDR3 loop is CASSLGGIQGPKNEAFF. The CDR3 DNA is TGTGCCAGCAGCTTAGGAGGAATCCAGGGCCCAAAGAATGAAGCTTTCTTT.

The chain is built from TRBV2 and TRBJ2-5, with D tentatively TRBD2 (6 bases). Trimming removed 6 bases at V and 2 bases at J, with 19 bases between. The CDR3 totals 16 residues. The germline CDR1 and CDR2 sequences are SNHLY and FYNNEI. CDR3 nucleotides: TGTGCCAGCAGAACACTAGCTTGGCCTGAACAAGAGACCCAGTACTTC. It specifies CASRTLAWPEQETQYF.